This T cell receptor (beta chain) was identified during a study of OX40 agonist ivuxolimab in advanced cancers. Study at large: About 44% of patients had received prior checkpoint inhibitor therapy. Three patients showed partial responses: one hepatocellular carcinoma and two cutaneous melanoma cases. Findings and caveats of the study: In the 0.1 to 3.0 mg/kg range, CD4+ and CD8+ blood T cells had expanded clonally by week 6. Compared with CD4+, CD8+ T cells on average had more expanded clones.

Sequencing was performed with immunoSEQ multiplex PCR; in TCRdb, only in-frame clones are kept and a portion is missing. The profile shows roughly 8,000 clones, roughly 73% of them singletons. This clone was seen a handful of times. Its target is not known. Trimming pared 5 bases from V and 2 bases from J, leaving 8 bases between. This CDR3 is built from 13 residues. Germline lookup yields CDR1 MNHEY and CDR2 SMNVEV (reference sequence). The sequencing used CD4+ or CD8+ T cells sorted from blood, collected in a trial of the OX40 agonist ivuxolimab. The TCR was taken from an adult with an advanced solid tumor such as melanoma, head and neck, liver or kidney cancer. The rearrangement uses TRBV27 and TRBJ2-3; D possibly corresponds to TRBD2 (5 bases). CDR3 loop: CASSGLITDTQYF. Written as DNA, the CDR3 is TGTGCCAGCAGTGGACTGATCACAGATACGCAGTATTTT.